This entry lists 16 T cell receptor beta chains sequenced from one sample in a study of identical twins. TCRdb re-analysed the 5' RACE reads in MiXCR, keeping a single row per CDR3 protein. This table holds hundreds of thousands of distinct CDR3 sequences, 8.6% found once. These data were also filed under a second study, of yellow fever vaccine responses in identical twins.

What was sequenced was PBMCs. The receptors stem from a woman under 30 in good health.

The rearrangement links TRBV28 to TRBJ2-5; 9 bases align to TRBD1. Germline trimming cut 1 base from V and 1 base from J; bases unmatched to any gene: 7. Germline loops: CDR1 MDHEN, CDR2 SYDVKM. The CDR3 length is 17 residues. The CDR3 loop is CASSLSTGGPTQETQYF. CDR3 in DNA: TGTGCCAGCAGTTTATCTACAGGGGGCCCAACCCAAGAGACCCAGTACTTC.

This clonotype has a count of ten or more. The CDR3 sequence is CASSRTGTGTGELFF. The CDR3 DNA is TGCGCCAGCAGCCGGACAGGGACGGGGACCGGGGAGCTGTTTTTT. The V call is TRBV5-1, the J call TRBJ2-2; TRBD1 matches at 8 bases. V lost 4 bases, J lost 5 bases, and 7 bases stayed unmatched. The CDR3 loop spans 15 amino acids. Germline CDR1 reads SGHRS; CDR2 reads YFSETQ. Looking up the rest from reference TRBV5-1 and TRBJ2-2 gives the full variable domain: KAGVTQTPRYLIKTRGQQVTLSCSPISGHRSVSWYQQTPGQGLQFLFEYFSETQRNKGNFPGRFSGRQFSNSRSEMNVSTLELGDSALYLCASSRTGTGTGELFFGEGSRLTVL.

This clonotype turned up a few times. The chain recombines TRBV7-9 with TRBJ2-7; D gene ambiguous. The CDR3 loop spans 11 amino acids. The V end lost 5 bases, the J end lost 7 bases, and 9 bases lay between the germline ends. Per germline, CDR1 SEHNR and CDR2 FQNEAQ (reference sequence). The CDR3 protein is CASSESREQYF. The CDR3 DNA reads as TGTGCCAGCAGCGAAAGTCGGGAGCAGTACTTC.

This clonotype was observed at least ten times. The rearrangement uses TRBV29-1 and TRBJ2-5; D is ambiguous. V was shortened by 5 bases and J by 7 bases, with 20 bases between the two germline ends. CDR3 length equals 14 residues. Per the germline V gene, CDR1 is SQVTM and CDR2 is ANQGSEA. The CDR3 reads CSVKEAGPATTQYF. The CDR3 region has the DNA TGCAGCGTTAAGGAAGCAGGTCCCGCTACGACCCAGTACTTC.

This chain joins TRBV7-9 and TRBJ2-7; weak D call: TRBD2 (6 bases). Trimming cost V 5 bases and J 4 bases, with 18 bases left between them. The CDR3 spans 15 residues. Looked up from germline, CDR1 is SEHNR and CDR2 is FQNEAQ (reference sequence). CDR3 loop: CASSPVTSRNYEQYF. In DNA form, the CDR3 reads TGTGCCAGCAGCCCCGTCACTAGCAGAAATTACGAGCAGTACTTC.

The CDR3 DNA is TGTGCCATCAGTGAGACATCTGATACGCAGTATTTT. Translating gives CAISETSDTQYF. The rearrangement uses TRBV10-3 and TRBJ2-3; unclear D gene. Trimming shortened V by 2 bases and J by 6 bases, and 6 bases separated the two germline ends. This CDR3 spans 12 amino acids. Germline loops: CDR1 ENHRY, CDR2 SYGVKD.

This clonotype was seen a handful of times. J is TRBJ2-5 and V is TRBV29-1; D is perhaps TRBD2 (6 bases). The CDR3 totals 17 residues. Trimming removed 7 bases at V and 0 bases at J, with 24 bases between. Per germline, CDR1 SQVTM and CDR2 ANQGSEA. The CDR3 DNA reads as TGCAGCGCCGAACTAGGAGGGCCACGGTTCAACCAAGAGACCCAGTACTTC. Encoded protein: CSAELGGPRFNQETQYF.

The CDR3 region is CASSLEAGGQTQYF. DNA of the CDR3: TGTGCCAGCAGTTTAGAGGCGGGAGGGCAGACCCAGTACTTC. The rearrangement uses TRBV12-3 or TRBV12-4 and TRBJ2-5, with 9 bases that match TRBD2. J gave up 6 bases and V 1 base, and 3 bases lay outside the gene matches. CDR3 length: 14 residues.

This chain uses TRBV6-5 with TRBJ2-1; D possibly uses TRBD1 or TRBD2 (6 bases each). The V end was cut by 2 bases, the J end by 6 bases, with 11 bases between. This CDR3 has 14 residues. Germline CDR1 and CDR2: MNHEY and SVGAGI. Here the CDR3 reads CASSYRGPSNEQFF. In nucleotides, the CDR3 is TGTGCCAGCAGTTACCGGGGGCCGAGCAATGAGCAGTTCTTC.

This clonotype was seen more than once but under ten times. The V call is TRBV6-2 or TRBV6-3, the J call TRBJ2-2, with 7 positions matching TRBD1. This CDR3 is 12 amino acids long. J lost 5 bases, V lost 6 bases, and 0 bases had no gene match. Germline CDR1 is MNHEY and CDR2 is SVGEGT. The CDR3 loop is CASRTGTGELFF. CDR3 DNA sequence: TGTGCCAGCAGGACAGGGACCGGGGAGCTGTTTTTT.

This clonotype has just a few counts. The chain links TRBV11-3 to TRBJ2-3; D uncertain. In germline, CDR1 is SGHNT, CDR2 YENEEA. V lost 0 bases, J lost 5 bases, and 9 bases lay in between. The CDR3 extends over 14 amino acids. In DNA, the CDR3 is TGTGCCAGCAGCTTAGATGGAAGCCAAGATACGCAGTATTTT. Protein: CASSLDGSQDTQYF.

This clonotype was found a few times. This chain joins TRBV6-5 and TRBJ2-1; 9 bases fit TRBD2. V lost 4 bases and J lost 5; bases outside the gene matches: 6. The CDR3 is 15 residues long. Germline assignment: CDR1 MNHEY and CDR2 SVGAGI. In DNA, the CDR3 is TGTGCCAGCAGTTCCGAGTCTAGCGGGGACAATGAGCAGTTCTTC. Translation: CASSSESSGDNEQFF.

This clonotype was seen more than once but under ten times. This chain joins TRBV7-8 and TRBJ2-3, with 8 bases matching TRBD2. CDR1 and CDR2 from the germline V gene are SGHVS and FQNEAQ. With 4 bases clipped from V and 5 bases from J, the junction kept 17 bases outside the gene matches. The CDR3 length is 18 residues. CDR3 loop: CASSSPVTSGEIGDTQYF. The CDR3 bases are TGTGCCAGCAGCTCCCCGGTTACTAGCGGCGAAATTGGAGATACGCAGTATTTT.

The CDR3 region has the DNA TGTGCCTCGCGGACTAGCGGGAGCTTTGCCGGGGAGCTGTTTTTT. Amino acid sequence: CASRTSGSFAGELFF. The chain joins TRBV10-3 to TRBJ2-2; TRBD2 matches at 13 bases. Germline lookup yields CDR1 ENHRY and CDR2 SYGVKD. The ends lost 11 bases at V and 6 bases at J; junction bases unmatched: 9. The CDR3 is 15 residues long.

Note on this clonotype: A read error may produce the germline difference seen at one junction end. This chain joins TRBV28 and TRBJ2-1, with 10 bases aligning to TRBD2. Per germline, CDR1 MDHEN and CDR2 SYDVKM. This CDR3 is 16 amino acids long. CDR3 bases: TGTGCCAGCAGTACCCCCGGGACTAGCGAGTACATTGAGCAGTTCTTC. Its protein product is CASSTPGTSEYIEQFF.

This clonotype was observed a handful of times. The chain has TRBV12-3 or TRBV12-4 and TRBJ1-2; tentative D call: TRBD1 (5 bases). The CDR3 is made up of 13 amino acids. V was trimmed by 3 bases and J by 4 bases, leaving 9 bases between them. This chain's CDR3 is CASSLSRAYGYTF. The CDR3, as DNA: TGTGCCAGCAGTTTGTCCAGGGCCTATGGCTACACCTTC.